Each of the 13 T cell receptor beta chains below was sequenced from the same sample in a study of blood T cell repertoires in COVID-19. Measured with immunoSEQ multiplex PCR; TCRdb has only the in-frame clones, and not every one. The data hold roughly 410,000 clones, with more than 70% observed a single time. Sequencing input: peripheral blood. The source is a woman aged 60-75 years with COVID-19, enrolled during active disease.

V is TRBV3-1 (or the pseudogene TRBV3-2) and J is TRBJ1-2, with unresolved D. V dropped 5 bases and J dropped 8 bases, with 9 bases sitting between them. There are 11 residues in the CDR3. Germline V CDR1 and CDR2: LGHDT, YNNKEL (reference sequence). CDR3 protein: CASSSGGGYTF. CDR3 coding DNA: TGTGCCAGCAGCTCGGGAGGAGGCTACACCTTC.

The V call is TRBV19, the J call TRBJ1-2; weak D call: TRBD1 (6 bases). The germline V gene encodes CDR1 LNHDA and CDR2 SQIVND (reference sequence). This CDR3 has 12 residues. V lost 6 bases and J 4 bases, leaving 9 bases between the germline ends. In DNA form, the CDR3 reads TGTGCCAGTAGAGGACAGCCCTATGGCTACACCTTC. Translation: CASRGQPYGYTF.

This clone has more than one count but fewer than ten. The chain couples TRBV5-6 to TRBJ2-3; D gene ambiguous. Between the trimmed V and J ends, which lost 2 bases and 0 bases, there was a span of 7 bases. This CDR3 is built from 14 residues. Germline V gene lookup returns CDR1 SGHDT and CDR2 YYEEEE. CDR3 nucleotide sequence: TGTGCCAGCAGCTTTCGCACTAGCACAGATACGCAGTATTTT. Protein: CASSFRTSTDTQYF.

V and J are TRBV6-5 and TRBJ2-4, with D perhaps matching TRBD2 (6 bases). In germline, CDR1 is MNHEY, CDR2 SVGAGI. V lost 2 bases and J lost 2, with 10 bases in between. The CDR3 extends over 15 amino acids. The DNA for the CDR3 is TGTGCCAGCAGTTACGGGGGGTTGACCAAAAACATTCAGTACTTC. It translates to CASSYGGLTKNIQYF.

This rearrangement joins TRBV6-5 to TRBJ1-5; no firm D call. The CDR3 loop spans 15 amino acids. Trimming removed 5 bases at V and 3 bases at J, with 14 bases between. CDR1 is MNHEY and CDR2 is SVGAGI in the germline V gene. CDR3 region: CASSPQVTSNQPQHF. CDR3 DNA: TGTGCCAGCAGTCCCCAAGTAACATCCAATCAGCCCCAGCATTTT.

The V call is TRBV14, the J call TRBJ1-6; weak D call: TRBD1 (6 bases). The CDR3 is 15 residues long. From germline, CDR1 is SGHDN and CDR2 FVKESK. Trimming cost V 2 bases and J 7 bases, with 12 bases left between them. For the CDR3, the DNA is TGTGCCAGCAGCCAAAGCAGGGGCTCAAATTCACCCCTCCACTTT. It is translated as CASSQSRGSNSPLHF.

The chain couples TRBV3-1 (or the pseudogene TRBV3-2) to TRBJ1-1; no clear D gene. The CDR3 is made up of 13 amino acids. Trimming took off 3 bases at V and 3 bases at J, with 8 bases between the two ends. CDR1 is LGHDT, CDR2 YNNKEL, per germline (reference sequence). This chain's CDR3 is CASSQFGHTEAFF. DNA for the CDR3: TGTGCCAGCAGCCAGTTTGGGCACACTGAAGCTTTCTTT.

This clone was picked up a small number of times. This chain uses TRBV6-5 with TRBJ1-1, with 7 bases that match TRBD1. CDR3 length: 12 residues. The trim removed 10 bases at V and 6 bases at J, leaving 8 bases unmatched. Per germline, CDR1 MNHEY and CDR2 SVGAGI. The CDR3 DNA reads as TGTGCCACCCGGACAGGCCTCGCTGAAGCTTTCTTT. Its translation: CATRTGLAEAFF.

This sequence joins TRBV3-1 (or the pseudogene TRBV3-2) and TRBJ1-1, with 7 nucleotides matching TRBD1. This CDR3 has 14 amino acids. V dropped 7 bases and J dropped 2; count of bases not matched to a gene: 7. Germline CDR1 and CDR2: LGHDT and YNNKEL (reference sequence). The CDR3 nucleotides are TGTGCCAGCACCCAGGGGGGGTATAACACTGAAGCTTTCTTT. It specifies CASTQGGYNTEAFF.

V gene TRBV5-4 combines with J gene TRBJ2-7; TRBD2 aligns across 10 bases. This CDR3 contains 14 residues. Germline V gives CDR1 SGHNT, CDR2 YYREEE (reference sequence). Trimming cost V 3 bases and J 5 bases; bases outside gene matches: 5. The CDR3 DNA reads TGTGCCAGCAGCTCCCCTAGCGGGGGACACGAGCAGTACTTC. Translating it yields CASSSPSGGHEQYF.

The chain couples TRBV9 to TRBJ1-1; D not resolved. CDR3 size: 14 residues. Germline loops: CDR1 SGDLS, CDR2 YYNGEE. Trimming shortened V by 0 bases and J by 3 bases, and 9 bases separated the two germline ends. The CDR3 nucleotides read TGTGCCAGCAGCGTAGAACCGGGTGACACTGAAGCTTTCTTT. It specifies CASSVEPGDTEAFF. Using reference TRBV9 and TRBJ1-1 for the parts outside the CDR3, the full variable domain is DSGVTQTPKHLITATGQRVTLRCSPRSGDLSVYWYQQSLDQGLQFLIQYYNGEERAKGNILERFSAQQFPDLHSELNLSSLELGDSALYFCASSVEPGDTEAFFGQGTRLTVV.

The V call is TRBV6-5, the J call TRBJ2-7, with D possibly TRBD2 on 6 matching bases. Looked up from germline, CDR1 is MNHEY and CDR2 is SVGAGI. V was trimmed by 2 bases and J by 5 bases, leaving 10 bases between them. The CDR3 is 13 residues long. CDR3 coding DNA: TGTGCCAGCAGTTACCCCGGGAGCCACGAGCAGTACTTC. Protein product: CASSYPGSHEQYF.

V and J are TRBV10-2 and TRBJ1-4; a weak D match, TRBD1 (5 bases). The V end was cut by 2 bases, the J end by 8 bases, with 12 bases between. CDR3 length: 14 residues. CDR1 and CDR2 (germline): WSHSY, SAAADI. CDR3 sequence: CASSERGRWEKLFF. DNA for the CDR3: TGCGCCAGCAGTGAGAGGGGAAGATGGGAAAAACTGTTTTTT.